The sequence of this T cell receptor beta chain was determined in a study of T cell repertoires in cytomegalovirus infection. On the study more broadly: Shared public TCR beta signatures pointed to both CMV infection and a matching HLA type.

Findings and caveats of the study: The response measured ex vivo was dominated by TCR beta clonotypes (HLA-C-restricted and CMV-specific).

Germline lookup yields CDR1 SGHVS and CDR2 FQNEAQ. V lost 4 bases and J lost 11, with 11 bases in between. CDR3 length equals 11 residues. TCRdb independently ran MiXCR on the reads; one entry per CDR3 protein. The data show about 740,000 distinct CDR3 sequences, 35% to 45% seen once. Regarding this clonotype: The antigen remains unidentified.

The sequence derives from a human donor in good health (CMV status not recorded). Some clones in this sample may be carry-over from other donors' samples. Sequenced input: PBMCs. V is TRBV7-8 and J is TRBJ2-5; D is perhaps TRBD2 (6 bases). The CDR3 spells CASSSIAAQYF. CDR3 DNA sequence: TGTGCCAGCAGCTCAATAGCGGCACAGTACTTC.